The present TCR beta chain was sequenced within a study of vaccination and CD4 T cells after COVID-19. Across the whole study: Stimulation of cells relied on overlapping spike peptides derived from SARS-CoV-2, HCoV-NL63, HCoV-OC43 and HCoV-229E.

V was clipped by 6 bases and J by 2 bases; unmatched bases: 12. CDR1 MNHNS and CDR2 SASEGT come from the germline V gene. This CDR3 region has 16 residues. This clonotype was counted a few times. The antigen is not known. The treatment was: roughly 10-day PBMC culture with coronavirus spike peptide pools or control peptides (ViraFEST assay). CD4+ T-cell collection from the unexposed donor predated the COVID-19 pandemic (2011-2018). With peptide pools, ViraFEST first expanded antigen-specific T cells and afterwards sequenced their TCRs. Alongside about 10 IU/ml IL-2 and roughly 9.9 ug/ml peptide pools, PBMCs were cultured at some 1.9 million per well. Four cold-coronavirus spikes and SARS-CoV-2 S/N were the probes applied, cells permitting, to CD4+ T cells from unexposed donors. The Oncomine TCR Beta short-read assay sequenced DNA from cultured CD4+ T cells. Using its own MiXCR run on the PCR reads, TCRdb lists one record per CDR3 protein. The table includes thousands of distinct CDR3 sequences, about 50% detected once.

This receptor was taken from a human donor in good health. Sequencing was performed on CD4+ T cells from blood, cultured in vitro. The chain combines TRBV6-1 with TRBJ1-2; 7 bases match TRBD1. In DNA, the CDR3 is TGTGCCAGCAGACCCTCATGGGGGGGACAGAACTATGGCTACACCTTC. Protein product: CASRPSWGGQNYGYTF.